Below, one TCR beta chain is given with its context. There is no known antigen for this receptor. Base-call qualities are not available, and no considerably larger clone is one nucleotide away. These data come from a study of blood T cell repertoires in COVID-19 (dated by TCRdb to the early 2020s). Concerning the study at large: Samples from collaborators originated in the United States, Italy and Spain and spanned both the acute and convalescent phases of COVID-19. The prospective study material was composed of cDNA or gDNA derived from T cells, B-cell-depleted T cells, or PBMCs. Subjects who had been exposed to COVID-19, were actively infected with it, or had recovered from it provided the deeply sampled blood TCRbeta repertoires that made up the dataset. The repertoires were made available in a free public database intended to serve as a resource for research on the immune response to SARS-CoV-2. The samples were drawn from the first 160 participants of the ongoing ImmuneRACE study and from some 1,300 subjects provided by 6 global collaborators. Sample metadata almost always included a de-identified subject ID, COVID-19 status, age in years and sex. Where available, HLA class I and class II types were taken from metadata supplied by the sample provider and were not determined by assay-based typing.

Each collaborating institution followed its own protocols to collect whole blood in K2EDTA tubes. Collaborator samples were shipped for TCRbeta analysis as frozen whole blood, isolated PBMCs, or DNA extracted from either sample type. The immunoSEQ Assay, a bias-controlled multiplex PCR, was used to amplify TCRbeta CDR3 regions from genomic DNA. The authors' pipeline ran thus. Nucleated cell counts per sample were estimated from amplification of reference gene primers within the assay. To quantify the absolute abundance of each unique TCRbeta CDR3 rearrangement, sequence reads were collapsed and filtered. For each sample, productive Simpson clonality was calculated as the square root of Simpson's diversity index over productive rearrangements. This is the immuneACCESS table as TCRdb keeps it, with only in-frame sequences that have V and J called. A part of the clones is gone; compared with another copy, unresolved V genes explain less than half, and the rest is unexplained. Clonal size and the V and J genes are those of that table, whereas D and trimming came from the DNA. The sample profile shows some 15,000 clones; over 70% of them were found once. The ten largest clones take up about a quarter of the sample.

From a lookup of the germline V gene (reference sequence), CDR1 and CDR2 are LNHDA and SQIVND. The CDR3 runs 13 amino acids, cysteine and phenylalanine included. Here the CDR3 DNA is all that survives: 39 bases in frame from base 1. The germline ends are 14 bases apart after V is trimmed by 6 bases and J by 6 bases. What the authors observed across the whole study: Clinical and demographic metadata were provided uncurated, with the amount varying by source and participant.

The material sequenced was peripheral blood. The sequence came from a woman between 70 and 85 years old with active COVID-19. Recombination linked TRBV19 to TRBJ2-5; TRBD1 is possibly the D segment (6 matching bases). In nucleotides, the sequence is TGTGCCAGTAGGCCTCCTAGGGACAAGACCCAGTACTTC. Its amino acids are CASRPPRDKTQYF.